Below, 29 T cell receptor beta chains from the same sample are listed, as sequenced in a study of blood T cell repertoires in COVID-19. The repertoire was sequenced with immunoSEQ multiplex PCR; TCRdb's copy has only in-frame clones and lacks some. The data hold about 190,000 clones, with roughly 88% observed a single time. The sample consisted of peripheral blood. These TCRs come from an elderly man with COVID-19, enrolled during active disease.

The rearrangement uses TRBV5-1 and TRBJ2-1; 7 nucleotides agree with TRBD1. Trimming at V came to 4 bases and at J to 4 bases, leaving 8 bases not matched to a gene. Per the germline V gene, CDR1 is SGHRS and CDR2 is YFSETQ. The length of the CDR3 is 15 residues. CDR3 protein: CASSPEGDSYNEQFF. DNA of the CDR3: TGCGCCAGCAGCCCCGAGGGGGACAGTTACAATGAGCAGTTCTTC.

The V call is TRBV5-4, the J call TRBJ1-1; the D is unclear. The CDR3 has 14 amino acids. V was shortened by 2 bases and J by 4 bases, with 12 bases between the two germline ends. Germline CDR1 is SGHNT and CDR2 is YYREEE (reference sequence). CDR3 DNA sequence: TGTGCCAGCAGCTTCCTTGAGGCAAGCACTGAAGCTTTCTTT. The encoded protein is CASSFLEASTEAFF.

This clone has just a few counts. J is TRBJ2-2 and V is TRBV5-5, with D possibly matching TRBD2 (6 bases). With 2 bases removed from V and 5 bases from J, the gap between germline ends came to 13 bases. This CDR3 is 15 amino acids long. Germline loops: CDR1 SGHKS, CDR2 YYEKEE (reference sequence). The CDR3 nucleotides are TGTGCCAGCAGCTTTAGCGGAGGGGATACCGGGGAGCTGTTTTTT. Residues: CASSFSGGDTGELFF.

This sequence joins TRBV18 and TRBJ1-3; D ambiguous. This CDR3 has 15 amino acids. CDR1 and CDR2 (germline): KGHSH, LQKENI. Trimming shortened V by 5 bases and J by 4 bases, and 15 bases separated the two germline ends. The CDR3 region has the DNA TGTGCCAGCTCATCCGGTTCGGCGGCGGGAAACACCATATATTTT. Translation gives CASSSGSAAGNTIYF.

The chain joins TRBV19 to TRBJ1-6; 11 positions match TRBD1. V was pared by 8 bases and J by 14 bases, with 11 bases of the junction left unmatched. CDR3 length: 14 amino acids. The V gene's germline CDR1 is LNHDA and CDR2 SQIVND (reference sequence). This CDR3 reads CASVDRGRLETLHF. CDR3 nucleotides: TGTGCCAGTGTGGACAGGGGGCGCCTTGAGACCCTCCACTTT.

This clone appeared once. The chain has TRBV3-1 (or the pseudogene TRBV3-2) and TRBJ2-5; D not certain. Germline V gene sequence: CDR1 LGHDT, CDR2 YNNKEL (reference sequence). The CDR3 runs 15 residues. V lost 0 bases, J lost 1 base, and 9 bases lay in between. CDR3 bases: TGTGCCAGCAGCCAAGAGTTCCCCAGCCAAGAGACCCAGTACTTC. It codes for CASSQEFPSQETQYF.

V and J are TRBV5-1 and TRBJ1-1, with D hard to call. Between the trimmed V and J ends, which lost 3 bases and 5 bases, there was a span of 20 bases. The CDR3 has 16 residues. The germline CDR1 and CDR2 sequences are SGHRS and YFSETQ. The CDR3 here is CASSSTLQPSITEAFF. The CDR3 DNA is TGCGCCAGCAGCTCGACGCTACAGCCCTCGATAACTGAAGCTTTCTTT.

The V gene is TRBV18, the J gene TRBJ2-1; 8 bases are a match to TRBD1. Germline V lookup: CDR1 KGHSH, CDR2 LQKENI. With V trimmed by 5 bases and J by 8 bases, 5 bases remained unmatched. CDR3 size: 13 residues. The CDR3 nucleotides are TGTGCCAGCTCATCGGACAGGGTAGATGAGCAGTTCTTC. This codes for CASSSDRVDEQFF. Supplemented by reference TRBV18 and TRBJ2-1, the full variable domain reads NAGVMQNPRHLVRRRGQEARLRCSPMKGHSHVYWYRQLPEEGLKFMVYLQKENIIDESGMPKERFSAEFPKEGPSILRIQQVVRGDSAAYFCASSSDRVDEQFFGPGTRLTVL.

The chain recombines TRBV3-1 (or the pseudogene TRBV3-2) with TRBJ1-1, with D perhaps matching TRBD1 (6 bases). V shed 6 bases and J shed 9 bases, with 11 bases lying between them. This CDR3 spans 11 amino acids. Germline V gene sequence: CDR1 LGHDT, CDR2 YNNKEL (reference sequence). CDR3 sequence: CASRQTGKAFF. As DNA, the CDR3 is TGTGCCAGCAGACAAACAGGGAAAGCTTTCTTT.

This chain links TRBV7-9 with TRBJ2-7, with D tentatively TRBD2 (5 bases). This CDR3 contains 16 residues. V lost 2 bases, J lost 5 bases, and 19 bases lay in between. Germline values: CDR1 SEHNR, CDR2 FQNEAQ (reference sequence). The DNA for the CDR3 is TGTGCCAGCAGCTTACAAAGTTGGCGCATCGGGGACGAGCAGTACTTC. This sequence encodes CASSLQSWRIGDEQYF.

The chain has TRBV12-3 or TRBV12-4 and TRBJ1-3; D is unclear. This CDR3 region has 11 residues. V was cut by 6 bases and J by 4 bases, with 4 bases left in between. In nucleotides, the CDR3 is TGTGCCAGCAGACAGGGAAACACCATATATTTT. This encodes CASRQGNTIYF.

This CDR3 reads CASTRGQLGDTQYF. CDR3 coding DNA: TGTGCCAGTACCCGGGGACAGCTTGGAGATACGCAGTATTTT. The chain links TRBV19 to TRBJ2-3, with TRBD1 matching over 7 bases. The germline V gene encodes CDR1 LNHDA and CDR2 SQIVND (reference sequence). The CDR3 contains 14 residues. Trimming took 7 bases from V and 5 from J; bases not matched to a gene: 9.

This chain links TRBV6-5 with TRBJ1-1; D is possibly TRBD1 (6 bases). The germline V gene has CDR1 MNHEY and CDR2 SVGAGI. CDR3 length: 12 residues. Deletions cut 5 bases from V and 11 bases from J, with 15 bases between. The CDR3 DNA reads as TGTGCCAGCAGTCTACAGGGCCCCACGGCTTTCTTT. Translated, it gives CASSLQGPTAFF.

J is TRBJ1-1 and V is TRBV7-3; 9 nucleotides agree with TRBD1. The CDR3 covers 14 residues. Per germline, CDR1 SGHTA and CDR2 FQGTGA. With 5 bases clipped from V and 1 base from J, the junction kept 2 bases outside the gene matches. For the CDR3, the DNA is TGTGCCAGCAGCCAGGGACAGGGGAACACTGAAGCTTTCTTT. This codes for CASSQGQGNTEAFF.

The chain uses TRBV7-9 and TRBJ1-2, with D unclear. Germline V gene data show CDR1 as SEHNR and CDR2 as FQNEAQ (reference sequence). The ends were cut back, 3 bases at V and 7 bases at J, with 18 bases in the middle. CDR3 length: 15 residues. CDR3 bases: TGTGCCAGCAGCTTTTCGGGTGGTTTTAGCGGTGGCTACACCTTC. This translates into CASSFSGGFSGGYTF.

The CDR3 region has the DNA TGCGCCAGCAGCCAAGGAGTGAGCTCCTACAATGAGCAGTTCTTC. This translates into CASSQGVSSYNEQFF. This chain uses TRBV4-3 with TRBJ2-1; D ambiguous. Trimming left V 1 base short and J 0 bases short, with 7 bases between. This CDR3 has 15 residues. In germline, CDR1 is LGHNA, CDR2 YSLEER.

This rearrangement joins TRBV5-6 to TRBJ2-1, with D possibly TRBD1 on 7 matching bases. Trimming pared 2 bases from V and 3 bases from J, leaving 21 bases between. Germline loops: CDR1 SGHDT, CDR2 YYEEEE. CDR3 length equals 18 residues. CDR3 sequence: CASSFLGGGTASYNEQFF. The CDR3 DNA sequence: TGTGCCAGCAGCTTTTTGGGGGGCGGGACAGCAAGCTACAATGAGCAGTTCTTC.

The J gene is TRBJ2-3, the V gene TRBV6-5, with 8 bases identical to TRBD1. CDR1 and CDR2 (germline): MNHEY, SVGAGI. The CDR3 spans 14 residues. The trim removed 8 bases at V and 3 bases at J, leaving 7 bases unmatched. As DNA, the CDR3 is TGTGCCAGCCGTCCGAGGACAGGGACAGATACGCAGTATTTT. This sequence encodes CASRPRTGTDTQYF.

This clone was recorded once. The J gene is TRBJ1-4, the V gene TRBV5-6; 7 bases fit TRBD1. The V gene's germline CDR1 is SGHDT and CDR2 YYEEEE. The CDR3 sequence is 14 residues long. The trim removed 2 bases at V and 6 bases at J, leaving 4 bases unmatched. The CDR3 DNA reads TGTGCCAGCAGCTTTTCAGGGGGGCATGAAAAACTGTTTTTT. Its protein product is CASSFSGGHEKLFF.

This clone was detected only once. The genes are TRBV25-1 and TRBJ2-3; possibly TRBD2 for D (5 bases). CDR3 length: 14 amino acids. Germline lookup yields CDR1 MGHDK and CDR2 SYGVNS. V was clipped by 1 base and J by 3 bases, with 8 bases between them. CDR3 DNA sequence: TGTGCCAGCAGTGAATGGACGGGGACAGATACGCAGTATTTT. Amino acids: CASSEWTGTDTQYF.

The J gene is TRBJ2-7, the V gene TRBV29-1; 7 bases agree with TRBD1. J gave up 6 bases and V 3 bases, and 5 bases lay outside the gene matches. There are 12 residues in the CDR3. Germline-derived CDR1 and CDR2 are SQVTM and ANQGSEA. CDR3 sequence reads: CSVERTGREQYF. The CDR3 DNA reads as TGCAGCGTTGAGAGGACAGGACGCGAGCAGTACTTC.

The chain links TRBV24-1 to TRBJ2-3; no clear D gene. Germline CDR1 reads KGHDR; CDR2 reads SFDVKD. The germline V and J ends were trimmed by 3 bases and 1 base, with 7 bases remaining between them. The CDR3 totals 14 residues. As DNA, the CDR3 is TGTGCCACCAGTGATGCCACAGGCACAGATACGCAGTATTTT. It yields the protein CATSDATGTDTQYF.

This clone was seen just once. V usage is TRBV2 and J usage is TRBJ2-7; no clear D gene. Between the trimmed V and J ends, which lost 1 base and 3 bases, there was a span of 16 bases. Germline assignment: CDR1 SNHLY and CDR2 FYNNEI. The CDR3 runs to 16 residues. The CDR3, as DNA: TGTGCCAGCAGTGAAGGGTTTAGCATAGTGAGCTACGAGCAGTACTTC. Translated, it gives CASSEGFSIVSYEQYF.

This clone was recorded once. The chain couples TRBV11-2 to TRBJ2-3; D may be TRBD2 (6 bases). Germline V gene data show CDR1 as SGHAT and CDR2 as FQNNGV. V lost 5 bases and J 2 bases, leaving 14 bases between the germline ends. CDR3 size: 15 residues. CDR3 DNA: TGTGCCAGCAGCGTTACCGGGACTTTCACAGATACGCAGTATTTT. Translation gives CASSVTGTFTDTQYF. The complete variable domain, with remaining parts taken from reference TRBV11-2 and TRBJ2-3, reads EAGVAQSPRYKIIEKRQSVAFWCNPISGHATLYWYQQILGQGPKLLIQFQNNGVVDDSQLPKDRFSAERLKGVDSTLKIQPAKLEDSAVYLCASSVTGTFTDTQYFGPGTRLTVL.

The chain combines TRBV2 with TRBJ1-1; D unresolved. The CDR3 sequence is 12 residues long. V shed 4 bases and J shed 11 bases, with 14 bases lying between them. The V gene's germline CDR1 is SNHLY and CDR2 FYNNEI. The CDR3 loop reads CASSVVQAKAFF. For the CDR3, the DNA is TGTGCCAGCAGTGTCGTGCAAGCGAAGGCTTTCTTT.

V gene TRBV27 combines with J gene TRBJ1-1; no reliable D call. The CDR3 runs to 14 residues. CDR1 and CDR2 (germline): MNHEY, SMNVEV (reference sequence). Trimming took 1 base from V and 1 from J, leaving 7 bases between them. CDR3 loop: CASSLFAKNTEAFF. The CDR3 DNA reads TGTGCCAGCAGTTTATTCGCTAAGAACACTGAAGCTTTCTTT.

CDR3 sequence (DNA): TGCGCCAGCAGTAGCGGGGGGGCCGCGGATACGCAGTATTTT. Protein sequence: CASSSGGAADTQYF. V and J are TRBV4-1 and TRBJ2-3, with TRBD2 identical over 11 bases. The CDR3 has 14 residues. V shed 6 bases and J 6 bases; nucleotides not matched to a gene: 5. The V gene's germline CDR1 is MGHRA and CDR2 YSYEKL.

To note about this clone: Since no conserved phenylalanine or tryptophan closes the CDR3, a read error is the likely cause. V is TRBV19 and J is TRBJ1-2; D is possibly TRBD1 (5 bases). Germline loops: CDR1 LNHDA, CDR2 SQIVND (reference sequence). The CDR3 runs to 14 residues. V was shortened by 7 bases and J by 5 bases, with 17 bases between the two germline ends. Written as DNA, the CDR3 is TGTGCCAGTAACCGCGGTGGGGCTGAGTATGGCTACACCCTC. It translates to CASNRGGAEYGYTL.

The chain carries TRBV6-5 and TRBJ1-2, with D perhaps TRBD1 (5 bases). The V gene's germline CDR1 is MNHEY and CDR2 SVGAGI. The CDR3 covers 13 residues. Between the trimmed V and J ends, which lost 10 bases and 0 bases, there was a span of 12 bases. The CDR3 region has the DNA TGTGCCATCAGACAGAACGCTAACTATGGCTACACCTTC. Translated: CAIRQNANYGYTF.